This T cell receptor beta chain stems from a study of shared clonotypes between healthy human individuals. This CDR3 contains 13 residues. Trimming pared 0 bases from V and 5 bases from J, leaving 11 bases between. Germline CDR1 is GTSNPN and CDR2 is SVGIG (reference sequence). This table comes from immunoSEQ multiplex PCR, and its TCRdb copy is limited to in-frame clones, with some not included. The data show around 500,000 clones, about 76% seen once. This chain joins TRBV30 and TRBJ2-7; D may correspond to TRBD1 or TRBD2 (6 bases each). This clonotype originated in a woman aged 40 to 50 in good health. Some clones in this sample may be carry-over from other donors' samples. The sequencing input was PBMCs. This CDR3 is CAWSVRGGDEQYF. The CDR3, as DNA: TGTGCCTGGAGTGTCAGGGGAGGAGACGAGCAGTACTTC.